These T cell receptor beta chains were read from a single sample in a study of blood T cell repertoires in COVID-19. Method: immunoSEQ multiplex PCR; TCRdb's copy keeps in-frame clones and lacks some. The sample has roughly 280,000 clones; 70% to 90% are singletons. Source material: peripheral blood. These receptors were taken from an older woman with COVID-19, enrolled during active disease. Both conserved end residues are part of each CDR3. Fields, in order: J gene, V gene, D gene, clone size, CDR3 protein, CDR3 DNA. A D gene is named only where the DNA matches it firmly. Some rows mark clone size as missing; the rest say once, few, many or name a class of expanded clone.

J: TRBJ2-1
V: TRBV30
D: -
size: -
CDR3: CAWSSGLYNEQFF
DNA: TGTGCCTGGAGTTCAGGACTATACAATGAGCAGTTCTTC

J: TRBJ2-1
V: TRBV29-1
D: TRBD2
size: -
CDR3: CSVGGTSGGYNEQFF
DNA: TGCAGCGTTGGTGGGACTAGCGGGGGCTACAATGAGCAGTTCTTC

J: TRBJ1-2
V: TRBV28
D: -
size: -
CDR3: CASRPDSYGYTF
DNA: TGTGCCAGCAGACCGGACAGCTATGGCTACACCTTC

J: TRBJ2-7
V: TRBV18
D: TRBD2
size: few
CDR3: CASSDIAGGVPHEQYF
DNA: TGTGCCAGCTCAGATATAGCGGGAGGGGTCCCGCACGAGCAGTACTTC

J: TRBJ2-1
V: TRBV5-4
D: -
size: -
CDR3: CASSLVGPNEQFF
DNA: TGTGCCAGCAGCTTGGTGGGCCCCAATGAGCAGTTCTTC

J: TRBJ2-2
V: TRBV5-6
D: TRBD2
size: -
CDR3: CASSLAGRATGELFF
DNA: TGTGCCAGCAGCTTGGCCGGGAGGGCCACCGGGGAGCTGTTTTTT

J: TRBJ2-7
V: TRBV28
D: TRBD2
size: once
CDR3: CASSFTSGRAYEQYF
DNA: TGTGCCAGCAGTTTTACTAGCGGGAGAGCCTACGAGCAGTACTTC

J: TRBJ2-1
V: TRBV11-3
D: -
size: once
CDR3: CASSTTRGGDEQFF
DNA: TGTGCCAGCAGCACTACTAGGGGGGGCGATGAGCAGTTCTTC

J: TRBJ1-3
V: TRBV19
D: -
size: -
CDR3: CASRPGSGNTIYF
DNA: TGTGCCAGTAGACCAGGATCTGGAAACACCATATATTTT

J: TRBJ2-5
V: TRBV29-1
D: -
size: -
CDR3: CSATPGQRQETQYF
DNA: TGCAGCGCCACCCCGGGACAACGTCAAGAGACCCAGTACTTC

J: TRBJ2-1
V: TRBV28
D: TRBD2
size: -
CDR3: CASRPGTSGIYEQFF
DNA: TGTGCCAGCAGGCCCGGGACTAGCGGGATCTATGAGCAGTTCTTC

J: TRBJ1-2
V: TRBV28
D: -
size: -
CDR3: CASSRLPVSGGGYTF
DNA: TGTGCCAGCAGTCGCTTACCCGTAAGCGGTGGGGGCTACACCTTC

J: TRBJ2-7
V: TRBV7-6
D: TRBD2
size: -
CDR3: CASSVVPSGYYEQYF
DNA: TGTGCCAGCAGTGTAGTCCCTAGCGGATACTACGAGCAGTACTTC

J: TRBJ2-7
V: TRBV11-2
D: -
size: -
CDR3: CASRETGVIYEQYF
DNA: TGTGCCAGCAGAGAGACAGGAGTGATATACGAGCAGTACTTC

J: TRBJ1-3
V: TRBV29-1
D: TRBD1
size: -
CDR3: CSVGTGASGNTIYF
DNA: TGCAGCGTGGGTACAGGGGCCTCTGGAAACACCATATATTTT

J: TRBJ2-3
V: TRBV6-5
D: TRBD2
size: -
CDR3: CASSETSGSVDTQYF
DNA: TGTGCCAGCAGCGAGACTAGCGGGAGTGTAGATACGCAGTATTTT

J: TRBJ1-6
V: TRBV19
D: -
size: -
CDR3: CASSIGSNSSPLHF
DNA: TGTGCCAGTAGTATTGGGTCCAACAGTTCACCCCTCCACTTT

J: TRBJ2-7
V: TRBV5-1
D: -
size: -
CDR3: CASSESRASYEQYF
DNA: TGCGCCAGCAGCGAAAGCAGGGCCTCCTACGAGCAGTACTTC

J: TRBJ2-7
V: TRBV6-1
D: -
size: -
CDR3: CASSDPPGSRGDEQYF
DNA: TGTGCCAGCAGTGACCCACCGGGGTCCAGGGGAGACGAGCAGTACTTC

J: TRBJ1-1
V: TRBV5-1
D: -
size: -
CDR3: CASSLSPTLETEAFF
DNA: TGCGCCAGCAGCTTGTCCCCGACTTTAGAGACTGAAGCTTTCTTT

J: TRBJ1-2
V: TRBV5-1
D: -
size: -
CDR3: CASSTAGVRMGNYGYTF
DNA: TGCGCCAGCAGCACCGCGGGGGTTAGGATGGGAAACTATGGCTACACCTTC

J: TRBJ1-5
V: TRBV7-3
D: -
size: -
CDR3: CASSLEGAQPQHF
DNA: TGTGCCAGCAGCTTAGAGGGTGCCCAGCCCCAGCATTTT

J: TRBJ2-1
V: TRBV11-1
D: TRBD2
size: -
CDR3: CASSFRTSGTDEQFF
DNA: TGTGCCAGCAGCTTCAGGACTAGCGGGACGGATGAGCAGTTCTTC

J: TRBJ2-1
V: TRBV28
D: TRBD2
size: once
CDR3: CASRLGTSGIRAEQFF
DNA: TGTGCCAGCAGGCTGGGGACTAGCGGGATTCGTGCTGAGCAGTTCTTC

J: TRBJ1-2
V: TRBV24-1
D: TRBD1
size: -
CDR3: CATSDPRPGQYYGYTF
DNA: TGTGCCACCAGTGACCCGAGGCCGGGACAGTACTATGGCTACACCTTC

J: TRBJ1-2
V: TRBV6-5
D: -
size: -
CDR3: CASIWKGSPYGYTF
DNA: TGTGCCAGCATCTGGAAGGGGTCACCCTATGGCTACACCTTC

J: TRBJ1-5
V: TRBV9
D: -
size: -
CDR3: CASSALGANQPQHF
DNA: TGTGCCAGCAGCGCCTTAGGGGCCAATCAGCCCCAGCATTTT

J: TRBJ2-3
V: TRBV11-1
D: -
size: -
CDR3: CASRRAADTQYF
DNA: TGTGCCAGCCGGCGGGCCGCGGATACGCAGTATTTT

J: TRBJ2-1
V: TRBV7-3
D: TRBD2
size: -
CDR3: CASSLGSGRALGSYNEQFF
DNA: TGTGCCAGCAGCTTAGGGAGCGGGAGGGCCCTCGGCTCCTACAATGAGCAGTTCTTC

J: TRBJ1-4
V: TRBV7-6
D: -
size: -
CDR3: CASSLETRQTPTNEKLFF
DNA: TGTGCCAGCAGCTTAGAGACCAGACAGACTCCAACTAATGAAAAACTGTTTTTT

J: TRBJ2-2
V: TRBV5-1
D: -
size: -
CDR3: CASSTPGATGELFF
DNA: TGCGCCAGCAGCACACCAGGGGCCACCGGGGAGCTGTTTTTT

J: TRBJ2-2
V: TRBV15
D: TRBD1
size: -
CDR3: CATSTGDRNTGELFF
DNA: TGTGCCACCAGCACCGGGGACAGGAACACCGGGGAGCTGTTTTTT

J: TRBJ1-5
V: TRBV28
D: -
size: -
CDR3: CASSLSGQQNHQHF
DNA: TGTGCCAGCAGTTTATCTGGACAGCAAAATCACCAGCATTTT

J: TRBJ1-1
V: TRBV14
D: TRBD1
size: -
CDR3: CASSQVGTGGFLYTEAFF
DNA: TGTGCCAGCAGCCAAGTGGGGACAGGCGGTTTCTTGTACACTGAAGCTTTCTTT

J: TRBJ1-2
V: TRBV3-1/TRBV3-2
D: TRBD1
size: -
CDR3: CASRQGQATYGYTF
DNA: TGTGCCAGCAGGCAAGGACAGGCGACCTATGGCTACACCTTC

J: TRBJ1-2
V: TRBV6-2/TRBV6-3
D: TRBD1
size: -
CDR3: CASSETGRSNYGYTF
DNA: TGTGCCAGCAGCGAGACAGGGCGTTCTAACTATGGCTACACCTTC

J: TRBJ2-5
V: TRBV7-9
D: -
size: -
CDR3: CASSPLTSGAGETQYF
DNA: TGTGCCAGCAGCCCACTGACGTCGGGTGCTGGGGAGACCCAGTACTTC

J: TRBJ2-1
V: TRBV5-1
D: TRBD2
size: -
CDR3: CASSWGGGRPYNEQFF
DNA: TGCGCCAGCAGCTGGGGGGGCGGGAGGCCCTACAATGAGCAGTTCTTC

J: TRBJ1-6
V: TRBV30
D: -
size: few
CDR3: CAWSWQGGSPLHF
DNA: TGTGCCTGGAGCTGGCAGGGAGGGTCACCCCTCCACTTT

J: TRBJ2-7
V: TRBV27
D: TRBD2
size: few
CDR3: CASKSGTSGRFEQYF
DNA: TGTGCCAGCAAGAGCGGGACTAGCGGGAGGTTCGAGCAGTACTTC

J: TRBJ2-1
V: TRBV6-2/TRBV6-3
D: TRBD2
size: once
CDR3: CASSYRRTSGARPLDNEQFF
DNA: TGTGCCAGCAGTTACCGCCGGACTAGCGGAGCCCGCCCTCTAGACAATGAGCAGTTCTTC

J: TRBJ1-1
V: TRBV19
D: TRBD1
size: -
CDR3: CASSTLTGGVRRTEAFF
DNA: TGTGCCAGTAGTACATTGACAGGGGGAGTTCGTCGGACTGAAGCTTTCTTT

J: TRBJ1-1
V: TRBV3-1/TRBV3-2
D: -
size: -
CDR3: CASSQGHGTEAFF
DNA: TGTGCCAGCAGCCAAGGTCACGGCACTGAAGCTTTCTTT

J: TRBJ1-2
V: TRBV10-3
D: -
size: -
CDR3: CATTQGNRGGGGYGYTF
DNA: TGTGCCACCACCCAAGGGAATCGGGGGGGCGGTGGCTATGGCTACACCTTC

J: TRBJ2-7
V: TRBV11-2
D: TRBD1
size: once
CDR3: CASSLRLGQGVGEQYF
DNA: TGTGCCAGCAGCTTAAGGTTGGGACAGGGCGTTGGCGAGCAGTACTTC

J: TRBJ2-2
V: TRBV5-1
D: -
size: -
CDR3: CASSLAAGKNTGELFF
DNA: TGCGCCAGCAGCTTGGCTGCCGGGAAAAACACCGGGGAGCTGTTTTTT

J: TRBJ1-2
V: TRBV28
D: -
size: few
CDR3: CASSPGNYGYTF
DNA: TGTGCCAGCAGTCCAGGAAACTATGGCTACACCTTC

J: TRBJ2-1
V: TRBV6-2/TRBV6-3
D: -
size: -
CDR3: CASSRPGGNEQFF
DNA: TGTGCCAGCAGTCGACCTGGGGGGAATGAGCAGTTCTTC

J: TRBJ2-5
V: TRBV9
D: TRBD1
size: -
CDR3: CASSENTGGQETQYF
DNA: TGTGCCAGCAGCGAGAACACAGGGGGCCAAGAGACCCAGTACTTC

J: TRBJ2-1
V: TRBV6-2/TRBV6-3
D: TRBD2
size: -
CDR3: CASSYSGLAGTKYNEQFF
DNA: TGTGCCAGCAGTTACTCGGGACTAGCGGGAACAAAATACAATGAGCAGTTCTTC

J: TRBJ1-6
V: TRBV6-1
D: -
size: -
CDR3: CASSDSYGSRSYNSPLHF
DNA: TGTGCCAGCAGTGATTCATATGGGAGTCGATCCTATAATTCACCCCTCCACTTT